This TCR beta chain was documented in a study of blood T cell repertoires in COVID-19. The overall study: Sites in the United States, Italy and Spain provided acute and convalescent COVID-19 samples. PBMCs, B-cell-depleted T cells, or T cells provided the cDNA or gDNA that made up the material.

In the original processing: Amplification with reference gene primers provided the estimates of nucleated cell counts. The table came from immunoSEQ multiplex PCR; TCRdb's copy has only in-frame clones and leaves some out. V and J calls and clone size are those listed in that table; D and trimming were worked out from the DNA. The sample includes 250,000 or so clones, around 88% of them seen just once. Comments on this clone: The sample holds other DNA sequences that translate to the same CDR3.

The CDR3 spans 12 residues. The V end was cut by 0 bases, the J end by 4 bases, with 4 bases between. Germline V gene lookup returns CDR1 SGHRS and CDR2 YFSETQ. The rearrangement joins TRBV5-1 to TRBJ2-5; no clear D. The sample was peripheral blood. The clonotype comes from an elderly man with acute or convalescent COVID-19. The CDR3 DNA follows: TGCGCCAGCAGCTTGGCCGGAGAGACCCAGTACTTC. Translated, it gives CASSLAGETQYF.